This entry lists 11 T cell receptor beta chains sequenced from one sample in a study of blood T cell repertoires in COVID-19. Method: immunoSEQ multiplex PCR; TCRdb's copy keeps in-frame clones and lacks some. The data hold a few hundred thousand clones, with approximately 88% observed a single time. What was sequenced was peripheral blood. All receptors derive from a man aged 18 to 29 with active or convalescent COVID-19.

Ten or more counts support this clone. The same CDR3 also results from other DNA sequences found in this sample. V usage is TRBV5-4 and J usage is TRBJ2-3, with D hard to call. Trimming stripped 3 bases from V and 0 bases from J, with 2 bases between. The CDR3 has 12 residues. Germline lookup yields CDR1 SGHNT and CDR2 YYREEE (reference sequence). Here the CDR3 reads CASSSSTDTQYF. The CDR3 bases are TGTGCCAGCAGCTCTAGCACAGATACGCAGTATTTT.

V gene TRBV3-1 (or the pseudogene TRBV3-2) combines with J gene TRBJ1-5; 8 bases fit TRBD1. The V and J ends lost 0 bases and 2 bases, in that order; junction bases with no gene match: 0. The CDR3 is made up of 15 amino acids. In germline, CDR1 is LGHDT, CDR2 YNNKEL (reference sequence). CDR3 nucleotides: TGTGCCAGCAGCCAAGAGACAGGGGGCAATCAGCCCCAGCATTTT. This codes for CASSQETGGNQPQHF.

The V and J genes are TRBV18 and TRBJ2-7; D uncertain. The CDR3 consists of 14 residues. Trimming took 4 bases from V and 3 from J, leaving 13 bases between them. CDR1 is KGHSH, CDR2 LQKENI, per germline. The CDR3 reads CASSQEHTVYEQYF. CDR3 nucleotides: TGTGCCAGCTCACAAGAGCATACGGTCTACGAGCAGTACTTC.

For this clone: Other DNA sequences in the sample encode the same CDR3. This chain links TRBV5-6 with TRBJ1-2; 8 bases agree with TRBD1. CDR1 SGHDT and CDR2 YYEEEE come from the germline V gene. This CDR3 spans 14 amino acids. Trimming at V came to 0 bases and at J to 4 bases, leaving 2 bases not matched to a gene. CDR3 region: CASSLGTGGYGYTF. Here the CDR3 DNA reads TGTGCCAGCAGCTTGGGAACAGGGGGCTATGGCTACACCTTC.

This chain connects TRBV19 to TRBJ1-6; possible D gene TRBD1, 6 bases. The CDR3 length is 20 residues. Trimming left V 4 bases short and J 1 base short, with 23 bases between. Germline V lookup: CDR1 LNHDA, CDR2 SQIVND (reference sequence). The CDR3 DNA reads as TGTGCCAGTAGTACACAAGACCGGGACAAAATGACGTCCTATAATTCACCCCTCCACTTT. It translates to CASSTQDRDKMTSYNSPLHF.

The rearrangement links TRBV28 to TRBJ1-1; D uncertain. Trimming took 5 bases from V and 3 from J, leaving 16 bases between them. CDR1 and CDR2 (germline): MDHEN, SYDVKM. This CDR3 is 15 amino acids long. CDR3 protein: CASSPQAWMDTEAFF. The CDR3, as DNA: TGTGCCAGCAGTCCCCAGGCCTGGATGGACACTGAAGCTTTCTTT. The variable domain in full, completed from reference TRBV28 and TRBJ1-1, reads DVKVTQSSRYLVKRTGEKVFLECVQDMDHENMFWYRQDPGLGLRLIYFSYDVKMKEKGDIPEGYSVSREKKERFSLILESASTNQTSMYLCASSPQAWMDTEAFFGQGTRLTVV.

J is TRBJ2-7 and V is TRBV5-4, with D possibly being TRBD2 (5 bases). This CDR3 contains 13 residues. Germline V lookup: CDR1 SGHNT, CDR2 YYREEE (reference sequence). Trimming stripped 4 bases from V and 3 bases from J, with 11 bases between. Here the CDR3 reads CASSLWTDYEQYF. The CDR3 DNA reads TGTGCCAGCAGCCTCTGGACTGACTACGAGCAGTACTTC.

This clone was detected only a few times. The chain combines TRBV7-2 with TRBJ1-2; D might be TRBD1 (5 bases). Germline V gene sequence: CDR1 SGHTA, CDR2 FQGNSA. Trimming pared 5 bases from V and 2 bases from J, leaving 12 bases between. CDR3 length equals 14 residues. The CDR3, as DNA: TGTGCCAGCAGCCCAGGGAGGTCCAACTATGGCTACACCTTC. It translates to CASSPGRSNYGYTF.

The V and J genes are TRBV6-2 or TRBV6-3 and TRBJ2-1; D possibly corresponds to TRBD1 (5 bases). Per the germline V gene, CDR1 is MNHEY and CDR2 is SVGEGT. V was trimmed by 2 bases and J by 8 bases, leaving 13 bases between them. CDR3 length: 14 residues. DNA of the CDR3: TGTGCCAGCAGTTACGTGGCGACAGACGATGAGCAGTTCTTC. Protein product: CASSYVATDDEQFF.

A few counts support this clone. J is TRBJ2-7 and V is TRBV12-3 or TRBV12-4; no firm D call. The CDR3 sequence is 13 residues long. V was pared by 5 bases and J by 6 bases, with 14 bases between. Here the CDR3 DNA reads TGTGCCAGCAGTAACTCTTATTCATCCGAGCAGTACTTC. Translation: CASSNSYSSEQYF.

The rearrangement links TRBV6-5 to TRBJ1-2, with D tentatively TRBD1 (5 bases). The V end was cut by 5 bases, the J end by 6 bases, with 19 bases between. Germline CDR1 is MNHEY and CDR2 is SVGAGI. This CDR3 is 15 amino acids long. This chain's CDR3 is CASSRPQTIQDGYTF. CDR3 sequence (DNA): TGTGCCAGCAGTCGGCCGCAAACTATACAGGATGGCTACACCTTC.